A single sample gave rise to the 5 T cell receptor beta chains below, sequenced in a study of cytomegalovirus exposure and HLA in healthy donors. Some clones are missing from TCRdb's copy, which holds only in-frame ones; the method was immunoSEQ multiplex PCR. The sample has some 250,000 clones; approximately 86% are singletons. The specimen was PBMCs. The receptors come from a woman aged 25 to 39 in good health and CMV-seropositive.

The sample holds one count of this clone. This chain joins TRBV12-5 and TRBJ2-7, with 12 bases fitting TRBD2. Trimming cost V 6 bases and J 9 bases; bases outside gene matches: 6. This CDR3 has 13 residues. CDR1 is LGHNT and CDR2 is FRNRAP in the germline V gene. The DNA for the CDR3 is TGTGCTAGTGGGACTAGCGGGAGTGTCACGCAGTACTTC. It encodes CASGTSGSVTQYF. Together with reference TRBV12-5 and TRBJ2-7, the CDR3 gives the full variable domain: DARVTQTPRHKVTEMGQEVTMRCQPILGHNTVFWYRQTMMQGLELLAYFRNRAPLDDSGMPKDRFSAEMPDATLATLKIQPSEPRDSAVYFCASGTSGSVTQYFGPGTRLTVT.

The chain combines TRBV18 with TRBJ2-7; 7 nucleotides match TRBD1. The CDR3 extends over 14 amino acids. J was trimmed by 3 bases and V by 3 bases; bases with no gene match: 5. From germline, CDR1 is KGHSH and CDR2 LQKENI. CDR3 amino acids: CASSPETGLYEQYF. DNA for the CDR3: TGTGCCAGCTCACCCGAGACAGGGCTCTACGAGCAGTACTTC.

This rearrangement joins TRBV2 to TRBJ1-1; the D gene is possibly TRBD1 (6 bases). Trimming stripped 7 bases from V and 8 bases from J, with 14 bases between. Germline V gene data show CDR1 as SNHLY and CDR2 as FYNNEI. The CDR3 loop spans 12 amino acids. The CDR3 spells CASNDGGWEAFF. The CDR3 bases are TGTGCCAGCAACGATGGGGGCTGGGAAGCTTTCTTT.

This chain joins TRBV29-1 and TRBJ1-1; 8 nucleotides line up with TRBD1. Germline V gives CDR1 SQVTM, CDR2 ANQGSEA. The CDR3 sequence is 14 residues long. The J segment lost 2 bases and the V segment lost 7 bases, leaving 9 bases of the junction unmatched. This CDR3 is CSGERTGLNTEAFF. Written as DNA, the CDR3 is TGCAGCGGGGAACGGACAGGGCTTAACACTGAAGCTTTCTTT.

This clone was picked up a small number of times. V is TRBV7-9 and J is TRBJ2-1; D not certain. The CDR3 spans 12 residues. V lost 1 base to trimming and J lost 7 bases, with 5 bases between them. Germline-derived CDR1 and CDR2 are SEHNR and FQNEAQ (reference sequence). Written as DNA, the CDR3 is TGTGCCAGCAGCTTAGTACGGAATGAGCAGTTCTTC. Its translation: CASSLVRNEQFF. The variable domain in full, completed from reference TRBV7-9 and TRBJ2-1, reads DTGVSQNPRHKITKRGQNVTFRCDPISEHNRLYWYRQTLGQGPEFLTYFQNEAQLEKSRLLSDRFSAERPKGSFSTLEIQRTEQGDSAMYLCASSLVRNEQFFGPGTRLTVL.